The sequence of this T cell receptor (beta chain) was determined in a study of beta chain features in type 1 diabetes. For the study at large: The study examined 107,917,701 sorted cells across all samples. The study, taken as a whole, reports: Among all four CD4+ subsets, Type 1 diabetes patients had TCRB CDR3s that were moderately but significantly shorter.

This clone was recorded at least ten times. What it binds is unknown. Isolated RNA was reverse transcribed in full, so expressed TCRB transcripts were sequenced. Profiled with immunoSEQ multiplex PCR; TCRdb holds only in-frame clones, not every one. This sample yields some 120,000 clones, of which roughly a sixth are seen a single time; around 2.6% belongs to the top ten. Based on CD45RO/CCR7/CD25/CD127/CD95/CD27, CD4+ regulatory, stem cell-like memory, naive and central memory cells were sorted. Unmatched junction bases numbered 5, after V lost 4 bases and J lost 2 bases. Germline V gene sequence: CDR1 SGHTA, CDR2 FQGNSA. This CDR3 spans 15 amino acids.

This TCR was recovered from a man aged 18 to 35 with type 1 diabetes. Source material: central memory CD4+ T cells from blood. V is TRBV7-2 and J is TRBJ2-1; 7 positions match TRBD1. This CDR3 is CASSSGTATYNEQFF. CDR3 nucleotide sequence: TGTGCCAGCAGCTCCGGGACAGCTACCTACAATGAGCAGTTCTTC.